This T cell receptor beta chain was found in a study of blood T cell repertoires in COVID-19 (dated by TCRdb to 2020 to 2022). The study in broad terms: The collaborator samples originated in the United States, Italy and Spain and spanned the acute and convalescent phases of COVID-19. The prospective study material was composed of cDNA or gDNA derived from T cells, B-cell-depleted T cells, or PBMCs. Deeply sampled blood TCRbeta repertoires from subjects exposed to, actively infected with, or recovered from COVID-19 were included in the dataset. The repertoires were released in a freely available public database intended as a resource for research on the immune response to SARS-CoV-2. The samples were drawn from the first 160 participants of the ongoing ImmuneRACE study and from 1,254 subjects provided by 6 global collaborators. Sample metadata almost always included a de-identified subject ID, COVID-19 status, age in years and sex. HLA class I and class II types, where available, came from metadata supplied by the sample provider rather than from assay-based typing. The research as a whole found: The amount of clinical and demographic metadata varied by source and participant and was provided uncurated.

Turning to this clone: The specificity of this receptor is unknown. There are no base qualities to consult, and no much larger clone falls within one base.

Enrolling through a virtual design, the prospective study's participants ranged in age from roughly 18 to 89 years and lived across roughly 24 United States geographic areas. In the prospective study, cohorts were assigned on the basis of participant-reported clinical history obtained from a screening survey and a study questionnaire. Recovered participants in ImmuneRACE Cohort 3 were defined by two consecutive negative NP/OP PCR tests, clearance by a healthcare professional, or resolution of symptoms. Each participant in the prospective study had whole blood, serum and a nasopharyngeal or oropharyngeal swab collected by mobile phlebotomists. Additional blood draws and questionnaires over an approximately 2-month period could optionally be provided by prospective study participants. Before DNA extraction, prospective study blood samples were shipped either frozen or at room temperature. V loses 4 bases, J loses 9 bases, and the germline ends lie 10 bases apart. The germline V gene specifies KGHSH as CDR1 and LQKENI as CDR2. From the cysteine up to the phenylalanine, the CDR3 has a length of 13 residues. The read is trimmed to its CDR3 DNA, 39 bases read in frame from base 1.

The immunoSEQ Assay, a bias-controlled multiplex PCR, was used to amplify TCRbeta CDR3 regions from genomic DNA. Per the source publication's procedure: Nucleated cell counts per sample were estimated from amplification of reference gene primers within the assay. To quantify the absolute abundance of each unique TCRbeta CDR3 rearrangement, sequence reads were collapsed and filtered. For each sample, productive Simpson clonality was calculated as the square root of Simpson's diversity index over productive rearrangements. TCRdb retrieved this table from immuneACCESS and kept in-frame rearrangements only. Not all clones are present; in checked studies, unresolved V genes account for under half, and no reason is known for the remainder. The D gene and trimming were derived from the DNA, and the V and J assignments and clone size from that table. In all, the sample holds a few hundred thousand clones, and roughly 89% of those were seen once. 1.5% to 2% of the sample belongs to the ten largest clones.

The rearrangement combines TRBV18 with TRBJ1-6, with no D gene named confidently. The clonotype was recovered from a woman between 25 and 40 years old who had recovered from COVID-19. The sequencing sample was made of PBMCs or T cells enriched from blood (not recorded which). The CDR3 region has the sequence CASSQGRGSPLHF. The nucleotide sequence reads as follows: TGTGCCAGCTCACAGGGCCGGGGTTCACCCCTCCACTTT.